Presented here are 10 T cell receptor beta chains from one specimen sequenced in a study of CD8+ T cells in alopecia areata. RNA extraction and reverse transcription yielded cDNA as sequencing template. Sequencing was performed with immunoSEQ multiplex PCR; in TCRdb, only in-frame clones are kept and a portion is missing. The sample lists approximately 130,000 clones, 45% to 50% occurring once. The sequenced sample consisted of NKG2D-low CD8+ T cells sorted from blood. The receptor set was obtained from a human donor with alopecia areata.

This clone was counted a few times. The chain combines TRBV29-1 with TRBJ2-7; a possible D gene is TRBD2 (5 bases). There are 11 residues in the CDR3. CDR1 and CDR2 from the germline V gene are SQVTM and ANQGSEA. V shed 3 bases and J shed 7 bases, with 10 bases lying between them. The CDR3 loop reads CSVEWSGEQYF. For the CDR3, the DNA is TGCAGCGTTGAGTGGTCGGGAGAGCAGTACTTC.

This clone showed up just a few times. The rearrangement links TRBV18 to TRBJ1-1; D is uncertain. Trimming pared 3 bases from V and 3 bases from J, leaving 8 bases between. The germline CDR1 and CDR2 sequences are KGHSH and LQKENI. The CDR3 has 13 residues. The CDR3 nucleotides are TGTGCCAGCTCACCTTCAGAGGACACTGAAGCTTTCTTT. This codes for CASSPSEDTEAFF.

This clone has only a few counts. V gene TRBV29-1 combines with J gene TRBJ2-1; 10 bases fit TRBD2. V trimming: 1 base; J trimming: 6 bases; junction bases outside the gene matches: 3. The CDR3 runs 14 residues. The germline CDR1 and CDR2 sequences are SQVTM and ANQGSEA. CDR3 region: CSVEAGTSANEQFF. The CDR3 coding sequence is TGCAGCGTTGAAGCCGGGACTAGCGCCAATGAGCAGTTCTTC.

The rearrangement joins TRBV29-1 to TRBJ2-1; 10 bases match TRBD2. After removal of 7 bases from V and 5 bases from J, the junction contained 11 bases not matched to a gene. The CDR3 spans 15 residues. The V gene's germline CDR1 is SQVTM and CDR2 ANQGSEA. CDR3 amino acids: CSALGLADTHNEQFF. In DNA form, the CDR3 reads TGCAGCGCCTTAGGACTAGCGGACACCCACAATGAGCAGTTCTTC.

The table lists this clone with a few counts. CDR3 DNA: TGCAGCGTCCGGGACAGAGACTACGAGCAGTACTTC. This codes for CSVRDRDYEQYF. The chain combines TRBV29-1 with TRBJ2-7, with 7 bases lining up with TRBD1. This CDR3 comprises 12 residues. Germline V gives CDR1 SQVTM, CDR2 ANQGSEA. The trim removed 6 bases at V and 3 bases at J, leaving 5 bases unmatched.

This clone came up a few times. The rearrangement joins TRBV14 to TRBJ2-7, with TRBD1 as a possible D gene (7 bases). The germline V and J ends were trimmed by 3 bases and 4 bases, with 13 bases remaining between them. From germline, CDR1 is SGHDN and CDR2 FVKESK. This CDR3 comprises 14 residues. This CDR3 is CASSHAAGGYEQYF. The DNA of the CDR3 is TGTGCCAGCAGCCATGCCGCAGGGGGGTACGAGCAGTACTTC.

Concerning this clone: The germline gene is not matched at one end of the junction; a read error may be the cause. The chain carries TRBV28 and TRBJ2-1, with 11 bases identical to TRBD2. Germline V gene lookup returns CDR1 MDHEN and CDR2 SYDVKM. This CDR3 is built from 15 residues. The CDR3 is CASTLTSGGNNEQFF. The CDR3 coding sequence is TGTGCCAGCACTTTAACTAGCGGGGGTAACAATGAGCAGTTCTTC.

V usage is TRBV5-4 and J usage is TRBJ2-5; no firm D call. Germline V CDR1 and CDR2: SGHNT, YYREEE (reference sequence). The CDR3 extends over 17 amino acids. V lost 1 base, J lost 0 bases, and 16 bases lay in between. CDR3 loop: CASSLLNGGTNQETQYF. The CDR3 DNA sequence: TGTGCCAGCAGCTTGTTAAACGGCGGAACCAACCAAGAGACCCAGTACTTC.

The rearrangement links TRBV29-1 to TRBJ2-7; tentative D call: TRBD1 (6 bases). Germline V gene data show CDR1 as SQVTM and CDR2 as ANQGSEA. This CDR3 spans 14 amino acids. DNA for the CDR3: TGCAGTCGGAACAGGGAAACTTACCCATACGAGCAGTACTTC. It yields the protein CSRNRETYPYEQYF.

V is TRBV9 and J is TRBJ2-3; 10 nucleotides match TRBD2. This CDR3 is 17 amino acids long. CDR1 is SGDLS and CDR2 is YYNGEE in the germline V gene. Trimming cost V 0 bases and J 0 bases; bases outside gene matches: 4. The CDR3 DNA reads TGTGCCAGCAGCGTAGCTCTGACTAGCGGGAGCACAGATACGCAGTATTTT. Its translation is CASSVALTSGSTDTQYF.